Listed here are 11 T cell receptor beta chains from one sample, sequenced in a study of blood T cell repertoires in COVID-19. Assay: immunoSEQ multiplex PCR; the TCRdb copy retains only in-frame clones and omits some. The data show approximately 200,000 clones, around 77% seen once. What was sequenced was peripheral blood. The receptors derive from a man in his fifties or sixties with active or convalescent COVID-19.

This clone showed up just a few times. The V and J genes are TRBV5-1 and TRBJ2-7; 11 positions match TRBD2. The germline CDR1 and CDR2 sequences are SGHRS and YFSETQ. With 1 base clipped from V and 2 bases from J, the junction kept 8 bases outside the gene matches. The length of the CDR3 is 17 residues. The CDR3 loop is CASSLRPSTSGTYEQYF. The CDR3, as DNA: TGCGCCAGCAGCTTGAGGCCTTCGACTAGCGGGACCTACGAGCAGTACTTC. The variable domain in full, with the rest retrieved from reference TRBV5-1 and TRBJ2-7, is KAGVTQTPRYLIKTRGQQVTLSCSPISGHRSVSWYQQTPGQGLQFLFEYFSETQRNKGNFPGRFSGRQFSNSRSEMNVSTLELGDSALYLCASSLRPSTSGTYEQYFGPGTRLTVT.

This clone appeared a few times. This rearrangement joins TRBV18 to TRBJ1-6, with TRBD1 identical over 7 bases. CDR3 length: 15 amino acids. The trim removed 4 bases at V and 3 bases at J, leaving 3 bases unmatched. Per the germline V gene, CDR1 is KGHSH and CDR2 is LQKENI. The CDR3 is CASSLRDSYNSPLHF. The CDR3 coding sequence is TGTGCCAGCTCACTACGGGACAGCTATAATTCACCCCTCCACTTT.

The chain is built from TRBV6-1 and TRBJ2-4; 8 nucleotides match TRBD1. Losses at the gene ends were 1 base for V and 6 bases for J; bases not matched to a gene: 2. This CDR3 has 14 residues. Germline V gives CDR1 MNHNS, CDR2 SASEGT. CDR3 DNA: TGTGCCAGCAGTGAAGGACAGGGGACAAACATTCAGTACTTC. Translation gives CASSEGQGTNIQYF.

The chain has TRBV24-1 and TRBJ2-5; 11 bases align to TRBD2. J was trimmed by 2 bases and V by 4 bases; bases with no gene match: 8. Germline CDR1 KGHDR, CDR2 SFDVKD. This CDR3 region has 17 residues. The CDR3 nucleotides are TGTGCCACCAGTGACCCCGGACTAGCGGGCCTACAAGAGACCCAGTACTTC. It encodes CATSDPGLAGLQETQYF.

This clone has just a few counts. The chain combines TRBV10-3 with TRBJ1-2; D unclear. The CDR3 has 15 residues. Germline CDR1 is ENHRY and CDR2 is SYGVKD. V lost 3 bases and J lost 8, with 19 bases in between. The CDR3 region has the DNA TGTGCCATCAGTGAAAGGAGCGTTACTTCGGGGGGCTACACCTTC. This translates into CAISERSVTSGGYTF.

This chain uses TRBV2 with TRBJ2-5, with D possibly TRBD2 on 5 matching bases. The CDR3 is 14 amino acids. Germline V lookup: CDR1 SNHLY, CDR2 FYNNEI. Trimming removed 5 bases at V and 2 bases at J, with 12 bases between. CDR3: CASSPSLVQETQYF. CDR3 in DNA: TGTGCCAGCAGTCCTTCACTAGTACAAGAGACCCAGTACTTC. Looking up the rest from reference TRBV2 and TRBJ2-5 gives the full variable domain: EPEVTQTPSHQVTQMGQEVILRCVPISNHLYFYWYRQILGQKVEFLVSFYNNEISEKSEIFDDQFSVERPDGSNFTLKIRSTKLEDSAMYFCASSPSLVQETQYFGPGTRLLVL.

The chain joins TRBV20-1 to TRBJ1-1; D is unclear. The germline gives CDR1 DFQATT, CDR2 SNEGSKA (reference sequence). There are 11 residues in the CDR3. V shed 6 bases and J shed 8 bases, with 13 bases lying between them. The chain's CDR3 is CSAQDFPEAFF. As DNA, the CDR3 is TGCAGTGCCCAGGACTTTCCCGAAGCTTTCTTT.

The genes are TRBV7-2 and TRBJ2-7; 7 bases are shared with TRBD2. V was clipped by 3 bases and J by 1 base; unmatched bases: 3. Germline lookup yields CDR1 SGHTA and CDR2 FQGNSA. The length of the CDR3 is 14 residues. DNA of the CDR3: TGTGCCAGCAGCTTCGGGGGGAATTCCTACGAGCAGTACTTC. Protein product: CASSFGGNSYEQYF.

As DNA, the CDR3 is TGTGCCAGCAGCCTTGACAGGGTAAACGAGCAGTACTTC. Its protein product is CASSLDRVNEQYF. V usage is TRBV7-8 and J usage is TRBJ2-7; 7 bases map to TRBD1. Losses at the gene ends were 5 bases for V and 5 bases for J; bases not matched to a gene: 6. The CDR3 totals 13 residues. Germline V gene lookup returns CDR1 SGHVS and CDR2 FQNEAQ.

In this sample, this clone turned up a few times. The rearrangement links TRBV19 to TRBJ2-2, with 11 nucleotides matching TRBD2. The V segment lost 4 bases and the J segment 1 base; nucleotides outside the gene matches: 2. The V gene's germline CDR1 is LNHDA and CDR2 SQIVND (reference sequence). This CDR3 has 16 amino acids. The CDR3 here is CASSRTSGGNTGELFF. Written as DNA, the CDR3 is TGTGCCAGTAGTAGAACTAGCGGGGGGAACACCGGGGAGCTGTTTTTT. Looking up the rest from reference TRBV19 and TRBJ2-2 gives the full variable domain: DGGITQSPKYLFRKEGQNVTLSCEQNLNHDAMYWYRQDPGQGLRLIYYSQIVNDFQKGDIAEGYSVSREKKESFPLTVTSAQKNPTAFYLCASSRTSGGNTGELFFGEGSRLTVL.

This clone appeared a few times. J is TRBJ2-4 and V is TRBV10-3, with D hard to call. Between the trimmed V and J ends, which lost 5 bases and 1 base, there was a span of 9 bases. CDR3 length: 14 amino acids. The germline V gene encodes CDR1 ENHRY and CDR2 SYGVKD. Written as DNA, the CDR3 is TGTGCCATCAGTCGTGGCCCGGCCAAAAACATTCAGTACTTC. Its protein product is CAISRGPAKNIQYF.